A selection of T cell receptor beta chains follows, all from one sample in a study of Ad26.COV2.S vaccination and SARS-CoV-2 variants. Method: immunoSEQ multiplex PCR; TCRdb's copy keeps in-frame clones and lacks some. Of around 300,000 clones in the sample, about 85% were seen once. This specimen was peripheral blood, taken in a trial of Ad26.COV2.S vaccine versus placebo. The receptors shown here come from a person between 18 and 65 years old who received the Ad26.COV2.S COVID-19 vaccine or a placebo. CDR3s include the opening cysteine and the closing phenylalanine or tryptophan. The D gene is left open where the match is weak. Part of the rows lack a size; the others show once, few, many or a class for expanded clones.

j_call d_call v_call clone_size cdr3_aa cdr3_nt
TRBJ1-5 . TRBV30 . CAWSEGYSNQPQHF TGTGCCTGGAGTGAGGGGTATAGCAATCAGCCCCAGCATTTT
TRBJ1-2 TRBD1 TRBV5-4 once CASSSDRVLYGYTF TGTGCCAGCAGCTCCGACAGGGTATTATATGGCTACACCTTC
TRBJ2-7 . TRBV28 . CASTSEGLSSYEQYF TGTGCCAGCACTTCTGAGGGACTTTCCTCCTACGAGCAGTACTTC
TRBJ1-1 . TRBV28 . CASSLLNTEAFF TGTGCCAGCAGTTTGTTGAACACTGAAGCTTTCTTT
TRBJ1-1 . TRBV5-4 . CASSLGDLEVEAFF TGTGCCAGCAGCCTCGGTGATTTAGAGGTTGAAGCTTTCTTT
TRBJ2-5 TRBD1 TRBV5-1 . CASSTGTGGLTQYF TGCGCCAGCAGCACTGGGACAGGGGGCCTGACCCAGTACTTC
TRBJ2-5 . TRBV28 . CASSPRPVPGTQYF TGTGCCAGCAGTCCCCGACCCGTCCCCGGGACCCAGTACTTC
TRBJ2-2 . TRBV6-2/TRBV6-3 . CASSKLTFDPEMTGELFF TGTGCCAGCAGTAAGCTGACCTTTGACCCTGAGATGACCGGGGAGCTGTTTTTT
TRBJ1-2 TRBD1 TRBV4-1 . CASSQLQGARGYGYTF TGCGCCAGCAGCCAACTACAGGGGGCGCGTGGCTATGGCTACACCTTC
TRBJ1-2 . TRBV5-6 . CASSLDSNRGYTF TGTGCCAGCAGCTTGGACTCCAATCGAGGCTACACCTTC
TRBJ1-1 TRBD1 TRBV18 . CASSEQGRGTEAFF TGTGCCAGCTCCGAACAGGGGCGGGGTACTGAAGCTTTCTTT
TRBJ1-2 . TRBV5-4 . CASSLVGSLSGQGYTF TGTGCCAGCAGCCTCGTTGGGTCCTTGTCAGGTCAGGGCTACACCTTC
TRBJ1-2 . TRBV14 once CASSRDAVGGYTF TGTGCCAGCAGCAGGGACGCAGTAGGAGGCTACACCTTC
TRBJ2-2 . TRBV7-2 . CASSLAQLANTGELFF TGTGCCAGCAGCTTAGCACAGCTCGCGAACACCGGGGAGCTGTTTTTT
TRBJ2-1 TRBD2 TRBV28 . CASSSGLAWDEQFF TGTGCCAGCAGTTCCGGACTAGCGTGGGATGAGCAGTTCTTC
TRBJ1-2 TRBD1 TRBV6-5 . CASTPRQGARGYTF TGTGCCAGCACCCCGAGACAGGGGGCTAGAGGCTACACCTTC
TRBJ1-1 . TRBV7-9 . CASSFPGFDTEAFF TGTGCCAGCAGCTTTCCAGGGTTTGACACTGAAGCTTTCTTT
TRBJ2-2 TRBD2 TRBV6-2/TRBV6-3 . CASSLGLAANTGELFF TGTGCCAGCAGTCTCGGACTAGCGGCGAACACCGGGGAGCTGTTTTTT
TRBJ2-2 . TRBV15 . CATSRIGGTGELFF TGTGCCACCAGCAGAATAGGGGGCACCGGGGAGCTGTTTTTT
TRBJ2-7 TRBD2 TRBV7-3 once CASSPGGGRDEQYF TGTGCCAGCAGCCCCGGGGGAGGGCGGGACGAGCAGTACTTC
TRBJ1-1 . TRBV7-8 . CASSLDRTANTEAFF TGTGCCAGCAGCCTAGACCGGACTGCGAACACTGAAGCTTTCTTT
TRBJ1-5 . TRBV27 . CASSTRRNQPQHF TGTGCCAGCAGTACCCGGAGGAATCAGCCCCAGCATTTT
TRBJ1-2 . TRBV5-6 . CASSLGWRSIGYTF TGTGCCAGCAGCTTGGGCTGGCGGTCTATAGGCTACACCTTC
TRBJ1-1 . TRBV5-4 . CASKVRAGNTEAFF TGTGCCAGCAAGGTGAGGGCGGGGAACACTGAAGCTTTCTTT
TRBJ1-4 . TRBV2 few CASSLSSGGKLFF TGTGCCAGCAGCCTTTCCTCGGGCGGAAAACTGTTTTTT
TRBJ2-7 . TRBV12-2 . CASRLLSPDRTDSYEQYF TGTGCAAGTCGCCTCCTTAGCCCGGACAGAACCGACTCCTACGAGCAGTACTTC
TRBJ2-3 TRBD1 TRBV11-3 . CASSSPARQGSTQYF TGTGCCAGCAGCTCGCCCGCCCGACAGGGGTCTACGCAGTATTTT
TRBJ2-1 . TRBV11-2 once CASSLGSYNEQFF TGTGCCAGCAGCTTAGGTTCCTACAATGAGCAGTTCTTC
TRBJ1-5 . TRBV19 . CASSIGRQPQHF TGTGCCAGTAGTATAGGTCGACAGCCCCAGCATTTT
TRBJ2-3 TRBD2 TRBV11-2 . CASSLGVGASGRTDTQYF TGTGCCAGCAGCTTAGGGGTTGGGGCTAGCGGACGCACAGATACGCAGTATTTT
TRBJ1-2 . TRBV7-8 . CASSLSSVMGGDYGYTF TGTGCCAGCAGCTTAAGTTCAGTAATGGGGGGGGACTATGGCTACACCTTC
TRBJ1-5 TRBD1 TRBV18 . CASSPGTGRSNQPQHF TGTGCCAGCTCACCAGGGACAGGCAGAAGCAATCAGCCCCAGCATTTT
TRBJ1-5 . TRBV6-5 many CASSYGNNQPQHF TGTGCCAGCAGTTATGGTAACAATCAGCCCCAGCATTTT
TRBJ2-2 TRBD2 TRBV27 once CASSSLWTGGTGELFF TGTGCCAGCAGTTCACTTTGGACGGGGGGCACCGGGGAGCTGTTTTTT
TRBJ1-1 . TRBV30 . CAGSPPNRPGEAFF TGTGCCGGATCTCCCCCCAACAGACCGGGTGAAGCTTTCTTT
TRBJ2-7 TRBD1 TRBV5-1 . CASSFFPGQGVYEQYF TGCGCCAGCAGCTTCTTTCCGGGACAGGGGGTATACGAGCAGTACTTC
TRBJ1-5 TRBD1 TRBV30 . CAWSLGSGGYQPQHF TGTGCCTGGAGTCTGGGGTCAGGGGGCTACCAGCCCCAGCATTTT
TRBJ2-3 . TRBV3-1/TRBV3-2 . CASSLEGSTDTQYF TGTGCCAGCAGCCTCGAGGGCAGCACAGATACGCAGTATTTT
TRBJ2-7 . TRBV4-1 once CASSQISGTSPIYEQYF TGCGCCAGCAGCCAAATCTCCGGGACAAGCCCGATCTACGAGCAGTACTTC
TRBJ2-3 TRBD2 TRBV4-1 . CASSQASAGTSTDTQYF TGCGCCAGCAGCCAAGCTTCAGCGGGAACTAGCACAGATACGCAGTATTTT
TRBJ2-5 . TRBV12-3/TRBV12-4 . CASSWAIQETQYF TGTGCCAGCAGTTGGGCTATTCAAGAGACCCAGTACTTC
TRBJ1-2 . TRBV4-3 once CASSPGSGGYGYTF TGCGCCAGCAGCCCGGGAAGCGGGGGCTATGGCTACACCTTC
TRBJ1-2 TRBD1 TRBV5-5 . CASSWGQGKNYGYTF TGTGCCAGCAGCTGGGGACAGGGGAAGAACTATGGCTACACCTTC
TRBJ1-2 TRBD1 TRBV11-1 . CASSSTGQAKGYTF TGTGCCAGCAGCTCGACGGGACAGGCGAAAGGCTACACCTTC
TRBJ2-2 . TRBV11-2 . CASSLGVQQNTGELFF TGTGCCAGCAGCTTGGGGGTACAGCAGAACACCGGGGAGCTGTTTTTT
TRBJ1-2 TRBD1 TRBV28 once CASSTRGLNGYTF TGTGCCAGCAGTACCAGGGGGCTCAATGGCTACACCTTC
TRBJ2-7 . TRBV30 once CAWRAISYEQYF TGTGCCTGGAGGGCAATTTCCTACGAGCAGTACTTC
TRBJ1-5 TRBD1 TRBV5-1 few CASSWGDRGNQPQHF TGCGCCAGCAGCTGGGGGGACAGAGGCAATCAGCCCCAGCATTTT
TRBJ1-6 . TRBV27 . CASSPFTYNSPLHF TGTGCCAGCAGTCCATTCACCTATAATTCACCCCTCCACTTT
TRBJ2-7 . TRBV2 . CASSDGQRISYEQYF TGTGCCAGCAGTGATGGACAGCGAATCTCCTACGAGCAGTACTTC
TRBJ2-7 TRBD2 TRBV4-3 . CASSSRGGDEQYF TGCGCCAGCAGCTCCCGGGGGGGGGACGAGCAGTACTTC
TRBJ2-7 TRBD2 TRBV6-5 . CASLQLAGAYEQYF TGTGCCAGCTTGCAACTAGCGGGGGCCTACGAGCAGTACTTC
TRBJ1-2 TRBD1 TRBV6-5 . CAIRTGYGYTF TGTGCCATCAGGACAGGCTATGGCTACACCTTC
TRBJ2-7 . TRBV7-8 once CASSLEGPSSYEQYF TGTGCCAGCAGCTTAGAGGGACCCTCTTCCTACGAGCAGTACTTC
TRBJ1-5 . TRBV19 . CASTPPGGGDQPQHF TGTGCCAGTACCCCCCCGGGAGGAGGGGACCAGCCCCAGCATTTT
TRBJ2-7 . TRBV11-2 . CASSYGSGTYEQYF TGTGCCAGCAGCTACGGATCGGGAACCTACGAGCAGTACTTC
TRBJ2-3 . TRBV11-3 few CASSLGVGDTQYF TGTGCCAGCAGCTTGGGAGTTGGAGATACGCAGTATTTT